Below, 32 T cell receptor beta chains from the same sample are listed, as sequenced in a study of CD8+ T cells in alopecia areata. Extracted from the samples, RNA was reverse transcribed into cDNA to serve as the sequencing template. Assay: immunoSEQ multiplex PCR; the TCRdb copy retains only in-frame clones and omits some. This repertoire holds over 250,000 clones, and none appear only once. Sorting relied on CD4, CD8alpha, NKG2D, NKG2ACE and other markers applied to pooled cutaneous lymph node cells. Sample: CD4+ T cells sorted from a lymph node. Receptor source: a C3H/HeJ mouse with alopecia areata. Strain haplotype (MHC): H2-k.

Remarks on this clone: Mouse gene names apply. The missing CDR3 end, 4 residues past where the read stops, is filled in from the germline J gene. The rearrangement links TRBV13-1 to TRBJ2-2; 9 bases line up with TRBD2. From germline, CDR1 is NSHNY and CDR2 SYGAGN. The CDR3 consists of 15 residues. V lost 3 bases to trimming and J lost 4 bases; unmatched junction nucleotides: 4. The CDR3 spells CASSALGGSTGQLYF. The CDR3 DNA, read in part, is TGTGCCAGCAGTGCTCTGGGGGGGAGCACCGGG.

A few counts support this clone. Mouse germline and gene names are used. The read halts 4 residues ahead of the CDR3 end, with the missing end drawn from the germline J gene. The chain is built from TRBV1 and TRBJ2-7, with 13 bases matching TRBD2. J gave up 0 bases and V 3 bases, and 2 bases lay outside the gene matches. CDR1 is NSQYPW, CDR2 LRSPGD, per germline (reference sequence). The CDR3 extends over 16 amino acids. The covered CDR3 bases are TGCACCTGCAGTGCCGGGGACTGGGGGGGCTCCTAT. This encodes CTCSAGDWGGSY. The full CDR3 is CTCSAGDWGGSYEQYF.

In its sample, this clone was seen a few times. Germline and genes here are mouse. The read terminates 4 residues before the CDR3 end, so the remaining end is supplied by the germline J gene. This chain connects TRBV31 to TRBJ1-2; TRBD1 matches at 8 bases. The CDR3 spans 12 residues. The V and J ends lost 6 bases and 4 bases, in that order; junction bases with no gene match: 4. Germline V gives CDR1 GKSSPN, CDR2 SITVG. The chain's CDR3 is CACRGPGSDYTF. CDR3 bases read: TGTGCCTGCAGGGGGCCGGGCTCC.

The sample holds a few counts of this clone. The genes are named according to mouse. The CDR3 end is not reached by the read, which stops 4 residues before it; the germline J gene fills it in. The chain uses TRBV13-3 and TRBJ2-1; 11 bases are a match to TRBD2. Germline V gene data show CDR1 as NNHDY and CDR2 as SYVADS. The CDR3 runs to 15 residues. The CDR3 loop is CASSAPLGGRSEQFF. CDR3 bases read: TGTGCCAGCAGTGCCCCACTGGGGGGGCGCTCT.

Comments on this clone: Gene and germline names: mouse. The read halts 4 residues ahead of the CDR3 end, with the missing end drawn from the germline J gene. At the DNA level, this CDR3 is encoded by other sequences in the same sample as well. V is TRBV13-1 and J is TRBJ1-1, with D perhaps matching TRBD1 (6 bases). Looked up from germline, CDR1 is NSHNY and CDR2 is SYGAGN. The CDR3 extends over 12 amino acids. The CDR3 is CASSARGTEVFF. Incomplete CDR3 DNA: TGTGCCAGCAGTGCAAGGGGGACA.

There are a few counts of this clone. Mouse germline and gene names are used. The chain's CDR3 is CASRRGGVTEVFF. The sequenced part of the CDR3 DNA is TGTGCCAGCAGAAGAGGGGGCGTCACA. The V call is TRBV19, the J call TRBJ1-1; TRBD1 matches at 7 bases. The read gets to within 4 residues of the CDR3 end, and the germline J gene fills in the rest. The ends lost 5 bases at V and 4 bases at J; junction bases unmatched: 5. Germline CDR1 FNHDT, CDR2 SITEND (reference sequence). The CDR3 is made up of 13 amino acids. Together with reference TRBV19 and TRBJ1-1, the CDR3 gives the full variable domain: GGIITQTPKFLIGQEGQKLTLKCQQNFNHDTMYWYRQDSGKGLRLIYYSITENDLQKGDLSEGYDASREKKSSFSLTVTSAQKNEMAVFLCASRRGGVTEVFFGKGTRLTVV.

This clone was picked up a small number of times. Gene names denote mouse genes. Coverage ceases 3 residues before the CDR3 finishes, and the germline J gene fills in the end. The V and J genes are TRBV13-3 and TRBJ1-6; possibly TRBD1 for D (5 bases). TRBJ1-6 qualifies as an ORF whose function is uncertain. Germline V CDR1 and CDR2: NNHDY, SYVADS. V lost 3 bases and J lost 0, with 7 bases in between. The CDR3 contains 15 residues. The DNA read from the CDR3 is TGTGCCAGCAGTGGGACAAATTCCTATAATTCGCCC. This encodes CASSGTNSYNSP. The whole CDR3 is CASSGTNSYNSPLYF.

This clone was recorded a few times. The genes are named according to mouse. The CDR3 end falls 4 residues outside the read, so it is completed with the germline J gene. The chain has TRBV13-2 and TRBJ1-2; possibly TRBD1 for D (5 bases). V was clipped by 0 bases and J by 1 base, with 7 bases between them. The CDR3 is 14 residues long. Per germline, CDR1 NNHNN and CDR2 SYGAGS (reference sequence). Here the CDR3 reads CASGDARENSDYTF. Incomplete CDR3 DNA: TGTGCCAGCGGTGATGCCAGGGAAAACTCC.

This clone was picked up a small number of times. The gene symbols are mouse symbols. The missing CDR3 end, 4 residues past where the read stops, is filled in from the germline J gene. This chain links TRBV19 with TRBJ2-1; 10 bases are a match to TRBD2. CDR1 FNHDT and CDR2 SITEND come from the germline V gene (reference sequence). This CDR3 contains 14 residues. The sequenced part of the CDR3 DNA is TGTGCCAGCAGCGCTGGGGGGGCGCTTCCT. Translated, it gives CASSAGGALP. From start to end, the CDR3 is CASSAGGALPEQFF.

The table lists this clone with a few counts. Gene names are the mouse ones. The read ends 4 residues shy of where the CDR3 ends; the end is completed using the germline J gene. V usage is TRBV14 and J usage is TRBJ1-1, with D unclear. The CDR3 is made up of 13 amino acids. V dropped 5 bases and J dropped 0 bases, with 8 bases sitting between them. The V gene's germline CDR1 is SGHDT and CDR2 FRDEAV. The covered CDR3 bases are TGTGCCAGCAGCCCCACAACAAACACA. Translation gives CASSPTTNT. The entire CDR3 protein reads CASSPTTNTEVFF. The complete variable domain, with remaining parts taken from reference TRBV14 and TRBJ1-1, reads EAGVTQSPRYAVLQEGQAVSFWCDPISGHDTLYWYQQPRDQGPQLLVYFRDEAVIDNSQLPSDRFSAVRPKGTNSTLKIQSAKQGDTATYLCASSPTTNTEVFFGKGTRLTVV.

This clone was counted between two and nine times. Mouse gene names and germline throughout. The read is 4 residues too short to cover the CDR3 end, so that end is filled in from the germline J gene. V gene TRBV13-1 combines with J gene TRBJ2-1, with 11 bases aligning to TRBD2. V shed 3 bases, J shed 3 bases, and the junction held 8 bases outside the gene matches. The CDR3 sequence is 17 residues long. Germline V gene data show CDR1 as NSHNY and CDR2 as SYGAGN. CDR3 DNA, as far as it was read: TGTGCCAGCAGTGGGCCCGGGACTGGGGGCCTCTATGCT. Protein sequence: CASSGPGTGGLYA. In full, the CDR3 is CASSGPGTGGLYAEQFF.

This clone occurred a few times. The gene symbols are mouse symbols. The CDR3 end is not reached by the read, which stops 4 residues before it; the germline J gene fills it in. This chain connects TRBV5 to TRBJ2-3; TRBD1 matches at 10 bases. The CDR3 length is 17 residues. CDR1 and CDR2 (germline): LGHNA, YNLKQL (reference sequence). With V trimmed by 4 bases and J by 0 bases, 7 bases remained unmatched. CDR3: CASSPLRDRGSAETLYF. CDR3 bases read: TGTGCCAGCAGCCCTCTCCGGGACAGGGGTAGTGCAGAA.

Details on this clone: The DNA is left out, because the CDR3 cannot be placed on it with certainty; the CDR3 is given as TCRdb lists it. The genes are named according to mouse. The chain is built from TRBV23 and TRBJ1-6; TRBD1, the table's D call, was not compared with the DNA. TRBJ1-6 is an ORF, and what it does is uncertain. Germline V gene sequence: CDR1 KGHTA, CDR2 FQNQQP. The CDR3 extends over 16 residues, inclusive of both ends. The CDR3 sequence is CAPAVLRDSDNSPLYF.

This clone was seen a handful of times. Mouse germline and gene names are used. The sequenced fragment ends 4 residues before the CDR3 boundary, so the rest is inferred from the germline J gene. This sample includes further DNA sequences coding for the same CDR3. The chain recombines TRBV1 with TRBJ2-7; 9 nucleotides align to TRBD1. Germline V gives CDR1 NSQYPW, CDR2 LRSPGD (reference sequence). This CDR3 comprises 13 residues. The covered CDR3 bases are TGCACCTGCAGTGCGGGACAGGGATAT. Protein product: CTCSAGQGY. In full, the CDR3 is CTCSAGQGYEQYF. Together with reference TRBV1 and TRBJ2-7, the CDR3 gives the full variable domain: VTLLEQNPRWRLVPRGQAVNLRCILKNSQYPWMSWYQQDLQKQLQWLFTLRSPGDKEVKSLPGADYLATRVTDTELRLQVANMSQGRTLYCTCSAGQGYEQYFGPGTRLTVL.

In the case of this clone: Mouse germline and gene names are used. The read ends 4 residues early relative to the CDR3; the germline J gene fills the gap. The chain links TRBV13-3 to TRBJ2-3; TRBD1 is a possible D gene (6 bases). V lost 0 bases to trimming and J lost 1 base, with 9 bases between them. CDR1 and CDR2 from the germline V gene are NNHDY and SYVADS. This CDR3 has 15 amino acids. The CDR3 sequence: CASSDEGVGAETLYF. The DNA read from the CDR3 is TGTGCCAGCAGTGATGAGGGGGTGGGTGCAGAA.

This clone was counted between two and nine times. Gene names are the mouse ones. The CDR3 bases that were read are TGTGCCTGGAGTCCAGCGACAGGGTAT. It codes for CAWSPATGY. The complete CDR3 protein is CAWSPATGYEQYF. V and J are TRBV31 and TRBJ2-7; the match to TRBD1 covers 7 bases. The observed sequence ends 4 residues before the CDR3 terminus, with the missing tail filled in from the germline J gene. Germline assignment: CDR1 GKSSPN and CDR2 SITVG. CDR3 length equals 13 residues.

For this clone: Mouse gene names and germline throughout. The DNA read from the CDR3 is TGTGCCAGCAGTGATGCATGGACAGCAAACACCGGG. It encodes CASSDAWTANTG. The entire CDR3 reads CASSDAWTANTGQLYF. The rearrangement links TRBV13-1 to TRBJ2-2; a weak D match, TRBD1 (6 bases). The read stops 4 residues short of the end of the CDR3; the missing end is completed from the germline J gene. The germline gives CDR1 NSHNY, CDR2 SYGAGN. The length of the CDR3 is 16 residues. V was cut by 0 bases and J by 0 bases, with 9 bases left in between.

This clone has only a few counts. Gene names are the mouse ones. Read data end 4 residues before the CDR3 end; the end is taken from the germline J gene. This same CDR3 is encoded by further DNA sequences in the sample. V gene TRBV1 combines with J gene TRBJ2-1, with 11 bases identical to TRBD1. Trimming took 0 bases from V and 1 from J; bases not matched to a gene: 2. There are 17 residues in the CDR3. Germline V gene data show CDR1 as NSQYPW and CDR2 as LRSPGD (reference sequence). The covered CDR3 bases are TGCACCTGCAGTGCAGATGGGACAGGGGGGAACTATGCT. Residues: CTCSADGTGGNYA. The CDR3 in full is CTCSADGTGGNYAEQFF.

This clone was counted only a few times. This clone may be a read error of a much larger clone one base away. Germline and genes: mouse. Read data end 4 residues before the CDR3 end; the end is taken from the germline J gene. The same CDR3 also results from other DNA sequences found in this sample. J is TRBJ2-3 and V is TRBV13-1; D may be TRBD2 (5 bases). The CDR3 is 14 residues long. V lost 0 bases to trimming and J lost 0 bases, with 5 bases between them. Germline CDR1 reads NSHNY; CDR2 reads SYGAGN. The CDR3 bases that were read are TGTGCCAGCAGTGATGTGGGGAGTGCAGAA. Its translation: CASSDVGSAE. From start to end, the CDR3 is CASSDVGSAETLYF.

As concerns this clone: The genes are named according to mouse. Other DNA sequences in the sample encode the same CDR3. The CDR3 here is CASSRTGVDTQYF. The DNA read from the CDR3 is TGTGCCAGCAGCCGTACAGGGGTCGAC. This chain uses TRBV19 with TRBJ2-5; 7 bases agree with TRBD1. The CDR3 end lies 4 residues beyond the end of the read and is filled in from the germline J gene. Germline CDR1 reads FNHDT; CDR2 reads SITEND (reference sequence). CDR3 length: 13 residues. The full variable domain, rest sourced from reference TRBV19 and TRBJ2-5, is GGIITQTPKFLIGQEGQKLTLKCQQNFNHDTMYWYRQDSGKGLRLIYYSITENDLQKGDLSEGYDASREKKSSFSLTVTSAQKNEMAVFLCASSRTGVDTQYFGPGTRLLVL.

This clone occurred a few times. The genes are named according to mouse. This same CDR3 is encoded by further DNA sequences in the sample. CDR3 loop: CAWSLRGPTEVFF. The covered CDR3 bases are TGTGCCTGGAGCCTCAGGGGGCCCACA. The gene calls are TRBV31 and TRBJ1-1, with TRBD1 identical over 8 bases. The read ends 4 residues shy of where the CDR3 ends; the end is completed using the germline J gene. CDR3 length: 13 amino acids. The germline V gene has CDR1 GKSSPN and CDR2 SITVG. V was clipped by 3 bases and J by 4 bases; unmatched bases: 4.

As for this clone: The germline and genes are mouse ones. The CDR3 is cut off 4 residues early in the read; its end comes from the germline J gene. The chain couples TRBV31 to TRBJ2-5, with 7 nucleotides matching TRBD1. Germline loops: CDR1 GKSSPN, CDR2 SITVG. The J segment lost 2 bases and the V segment lost 3 bases, leaving 5 bases of the junction unmatched. This CDR3 contains 14 residues. Incomplete CDR3 DNA: TGTGCCTGGAGCAGGGGGACATCCCAAGAC. Translated: CAWSRGTSQD. The entire CDR3 reads CAWSRGTSQDTQYF. Full variable domain (missing parts from reference TRBV31 and TRBJ2-5): AQTIHQWPVAEIKAVGSPLSLGCTIKGKSSPNLYWYWQATGGTLQQLFYSITVGQVESVVQLNLSASRPKDDQFILSTEKLLLSHSGFYLCAWSRGTSQDTQYFGPGTRLLVL.

This clone was recorded a few times. Germline and genes here are mouse. The CDR3 end falls 4 residues outside the read, so it is completed with the germline J gene. The V call is TRBV19, the J call TRBJ2-1; TRBD1 agrees at 9 bases. CDR3 length: 16 amino acids. CDR1 is FNHDT, CDR2 SITEND, per germline (reference sequence). Trimming cost V 3 bases and J 3 bases; bases outside gene matches: 7. CDR3 region: CASSRPPGQGYAEQFF. Incomplete CDR3 DNA: TGTGCCAGCAGTAGACCGCCGGGACAGGGCTATGCT.

This clone was detected many times. The gene symbols are mouse symbols. The CDR3 end lies 4 residues beyond the end of the read and is filled in from the germline J gene. V is TRBV17 and J is TRBJ2-3, with 7 bases matching TRBD2. J was trimmed by 0 bases and V by 5 bases; bases with no gene match: 5. The germline CDR1 and CDR2 sequences are MNHDT and YYDKIL. The CDR3 covers 15 residues. CDR3 DNA, as far as it was read: TGTGCTAGCAGTTCAGGACTGGCTAGTGCAGAA. It encodes CASSSGLASAE. The entire CDR3 sequence reads CASSSGLASAETLYF.

On this clone: The genes are named according to mouse. The CDR3 end is not reached by the read, which stops 4 residues before it; the germline J gene fills it in. The chain joins TRBV31 to TRBJ1-1, with 7 positions matching TRBD1. This CDR3 spans 15 amino acids. V lost 1 base to trimming and J lost 4 bases; unmatched junction nucleotides: 9. The germline gives CDR1 GKSSPN, CDR2 SITVG. The CDR3 spells CAWSPIGSGGTEVFF. Incomplete CDR3 DNA: TGTGCCTGGAGTCCAATAGGGTCAGGGGGCACA.

On this clone itself: Gene names are mouse gene names. The read comes to an end 4 residues before the CDR3 does, leaving the germline J gene to fill in the end. The chain uses TRBV13-3 and TRBJ1-2; 12 bases line up with TRBD1. Germline V lookup: CDR1 NNHDY, CDR2 SYVADS. Unmatched junction bases numbered 4, after V lost 3 bases and J lost 4 bases. The CDR3 loop spans 15 amino acids. The CDR3 loop is CASSGRDRGPSDYTF. CDR3 bases read: TGTGCCAGCAGTGGGAGGGACAGGGGGCCCTCC.

A note on this clone: Gene labels here are mouse ones. CDR3 bases read: TGTGCCAGCAGGCCGGGACAGGGGGTTGCT. Its translation: CASRPGQGVA. The entire CDR3 sequence reads CASRPGQGVAEQFF. The rearrangement links TRBV19 to TRBJ2-1; TRBD1 matches at 11 bases. The CDR3 end lies 4 residues beyond the end of the read and is filled in from the germline J gene. CDR1 and CDR2 (germline): FNHDT, SITEND (reference sequence). The V and J ends lost 5 bases and 6 bases, in that order; junction bases with no gene match: 4. The CDR3 extends over 14 amino acids.

Points on this clone: A read error is possible here, since a much larger clone lies one base away. Here the gene names and germline are mouse. The sample holds other DNA sequences that translate to the same CDR3. CDR3 bases read: TGTGCCAGCCGGGACAGGGATAATTCGCCC. Its translation is CASRDRDNSP. The whole CDR3 reads CASRDRDNSPLYF. The chain joins TRBV13-1 to TRBJ1-6; 9 nucleotides align to TRBD1. Sequencing ends 3 residues short of the CDR3 end; the germline J gene provides the rest. TRBJ1-6 is an open reading frame, and its role is uncertain. CDR1 is NSHNY and CDR2 is SYGAGN in the germline V gene. With 7 bases clipped from V and 5 bases from J, the junction kept 1 base outside the gene matches. The CDR3 is made up of 13 amino acids.

This clone was seen a few times. Mouse germline and gene names are used. The covered CDR3 bases are TGTGCCAGCAGCCAAGATCGGGACTGGGGGAACTATGCT. Protein: CASSQDRDWGNYA. The entire CDR3 reads CASSQDRDWGNYAEQFF. This chain uses TRBV5 with TRBJ2-1; TRBD2 agrees at 11 bases. The CDR3 end falls 4 residues outside the read, so it is completed with the germline J gene. V lost 0 bases to trimming and J lost 1 base; unmatched junction nucleotides: 2. Looked up from germline, CDR1 is LGHNA and CDR2 is YNLKQL (reference sequence). CDR3 length equals 17 residues.

This clone was detected a few times. Here the gene names and germline are mouse. The read halts 3 residues ahead of the CDR3 end, with the missing end drawn from the germline J gene. This sequence joins TRBV13-1 and TRBJ1-6, with 9 bases matching TRBD1. TRBJ1-6 is an ORF, and what it does is uncertain. Germline CDR1 NSHNY, CDR2 SYGAGN. The CDR3 spans 15 residues. The junction had 4 bases not matched to a gene; V was cut back by 0 bases and J by 9 bases. The covered CDR3 bases are TGTGCCAGCAGTGATGCGGGGACAGGGCTTTCGCCC. The encoded protein is CASSDAGTGLSP. The whole CDR3 sequence is CASSDAGTGLSPLYF.

This clone was picked up a small number of times. Germline and genes here are mouse. CDR3 bases read: TGTGCCAGCAGTGATGTACGACAGATAAACACCGGG. Protein sequence: CASSDVRQINTG. The CDR3 in its entirety is CASSDVRQINTGQLYF. The rearrangement links TRBV13-1 to TRBJ2-2, with a tentative D call TRBD1 (5 bases). The CDR3 extends 4 residues past the end of the read, so its final part is completed from the germline J gene. There are 16 residues in the CDR3. Trimming removed 0 bases at V and 1 base at J, with 10 bases between. The V gene's germline CDR1 is NSHNY and CDR2 SYGAGN.

Comments on this clone: Gene and germline names: mouse. The CDR3 region is CAWSFWGASETLYF. The sequenced CDR3 bases are TGTGCCTGGAGTTTCTGGGGGGCCTCAGAA. The V and J genes are TRBV31 and TRBJ2-3; 8 bases match TRBD2. The read ends 4 residues before the CDR3 terminus; that terminus is restored from the germline J gene. V dropped 2 bases and J dropped 4; count of bases not matched to a gene: 5. Germline values: CDR1 GKSSPN, CDR2 SITVG. The CDR3 contains 14 residues.